These 14 T cell receptor beta chains originate from one sample sequenced in a study of blood T cell repertoires in COVID-19 (dated by TCRdb to 2019 to 2021). Library method: the immunoSEQ multiplex PCR assay. Held by TCRdb, this immuneACCESS table contains in-frame sequences only and omits some clones. Under half of the omission traces to an unresolved V gene where checked; the cause of the rest is unknown. For this sample the table gives more than 200,000 clones, of which about 85% were detected only once. The ten largest clonotypes hold about 1.7% of the sample. The sequenced material came from peripheral blood. These receptor sequences come from a man aged 65 to 79 with acute or convalescent COVID-19.

This chain uses TRBV6-2 or TRBV6-3 with TRBJ1-2, with 9 bases lining up with TRBD1. Germline V gene lookup returns CDR1 MNHEY and CDR2 SVGEGT. The ends lost 5 bases at V and 3 bases at J; junction bases unmatched: 1. The CDR3 runs to 13 residues. DNA for the CDR3: TGTGCCAGCAGTCGGACAGGGGACTATGGCTACACCTTC. As protein: CASSRTGDYGYTF.

This chain joins TRBV5-1 and TRBJ2-1, with 16 positions matching TRBD2. The CDR3 consists of 18 residues. V shed 1 base, J shed 8 bases, and the junction held 9 bases outside the gene matches. CDR1 SGHRS and CDR2 YFSETQ come from the germline V gene. This CDR3 is CASSLWPGLAGGDDEQFF. The CDR3 DNA reads as TGCGCCAGCAGCTTGTGGCCGGGACTAGCGGGAGGGGATGATGAGCAGTTCTTC.

This sequence joins TRBV15 and TRBJ1-4; TRBD1 aligns across 10 bases. CDR1 and CDR2 (germline): LNHNV, YYDKDF (reference sequence). The J segment lost 8 bases and the V segment lost 3 bases, leaving 6 bases of the junction unmatched. This CDR3 spans 15 amino acids. In DNA form, the CDR3 reads TGTGCCACCAGCAGCCAACCGGGACAGGGGGAAAAACTGTTTTTT. This sequence encodes CATSSQPGQGEKLFF.

This clone was found many times. V gene TRBV5-1 combines with J gene TRBJ2-3, with TRBD2 identical over 13 bases. The J segment lost 2 bases and the V segment lost 4 bases, leaving 4 bases of the junction unmatched. Germline V gene sequence: CDR1 SGHRS, CDR2 YFSETQ. The CDR3 length is 16 residues. CDR3 region: CASSIGTSGNTDTQYF. For the CDR3, the DNA is TGCGCCAGCAGCATAGGGACTAGCGGGAACACAGATACGCAGTATTTT.

The rearrangement uses TRBV11-3 and TRBJ2-1, with D tentatively TRBD2 (6 bases). This CDR3 is built from 16 residues. The V gene lost 10 bases and the J gene lost 6 bases, with 25 bases spanning the gap. Germline-derived CDR1 and CDR2 are SGHNT and YENEEA. CDR3 region: CAIPQFHGSVFNEQFF. Written as DNA, the CDR3 is TGTGCCATTCCGCAGTTTCACGGGAGTGTATTCAATGAGCAGTTCTTC.

The gene calls are TRBV2 and TRBJ1-5; 8 nucleotides line up with TRBD1. The ends lost 7 bases at V and 7 bases at J; junction bases unmatched: 9. Per the germline V gene, CDR1 is SNHLY and CDR2 is FYNNEI. The CDR3 is 14 residues long. This chain's CDR3 is CASTLDRAGQPQHF. CDR3 nucleotides: TGTGCCAGCACCTTGGACAGGGCTGGCCAGCCCCAGCATTTT.

Only one count was recorded for this clone. V and J are TRBV9 and TRBJ2-6; D is perhaps TRBD1 (5 bases). Germline V CDR1 and CDR2: SGDLS, YYNGEE. V was shortened by 1 base and J by 3 bases, with 11 bases between the two germline ends. This CDR3 comprises 16 residues. In DNA, the CDR3 is TGTGCCAGCAGCGTAACTGGGGCAGGTGGGGCCAACGTCCTGACTTTC. It translates to CASSVTGAGGANVLTF.

V gene TRBV5-1 combines with J gene TRBJ2-4; TRBD1 agrees at 8 bases. CDR1 is SGHRS, CDR2 YFSETQ, per germline. The CDR3 contains 16 residues. The V segment lost 0 bases and the J segment 1 base; nucleotides outside the gene matches: 3. CDR3 amino acids: CASSLVQGGAKNIQYF. DNA for the CDR3: TGCGCCAGCAGCTTGGTACAGGGGGGTGCCAAAAACATTCAGTACTTC.

This clone was observed a few times. CDR3 amino acids: CASSEQKNSNQPQHF. The DNA for the CDR3 is TGTGCCAGCTCAGAACAGAAAAATAGCAATCAGCCCCAGCATTTT. The chain is built from TRBV18 and TRBJ1-5; D is uncertain. The length of the CDR3 is 15 residues. V was pared by 5 bases and J by 0 bases, with 11 bases between. The germline CDR1 and CDR2 sequences are KGHSH and LQKENI.

The J gene is TRBJ2-7, the V gene TRBV7-2; tentatively, D is TRBD2 (5 bases). The ends were cut back, 3 bases at V and 2 bases at J, with 14 bases in the middle. The CDR3 runs 15 residues. Germline CDR1 is SGHTA and CDR2 is FQGNSA. The CDR3 protein is CASSLRLSSTYEQYF. The CDR3 region has the DNA TGTGCCAGCAGCTTGCGACTATCATCAACCTACGAGCAGTACTTC. The variable domain in full, with the rest retrieved from reference TRBV7-2 and TRBJ2-7, is GAGVSQSPSNKVTEKGKDVELRCDPISGHTALYWYRQSLGQGLEFLIYFQGNSAPDKSGLPSDRFSAERTGGSVSTLTIQRTQQEDSAVYLCASSLRLSSTYEQYFGPGTRLTVT.

The chain couples TRBV3-1 (or the pseudogene TRBV3-2) to TRBJ2-1, with 14 bases identical to TRBD2. Germline values: CDR1 LGHDT, CDR2 YNNKEL (reference sequence). V was clipped by 4 bases and J by 7 bases; unmatched bases: 6. The CDR3 sequence is 16 residues long. This CDR3 reads CASSPFGLAGGNEQFF. The CDR3 DNA follows: TGTGCCAGCAGCCCCTTTGGACTAGCGGGAGGTAATGAGCAGTTCTTC.

V gene TRBV28 combines with J gene TRBJ2-3; TRBD2 matches 10 bases. J gave up 1 base and V 1 base, and 5 bases lay outside the gene matches. The CDR3 has 17 residues. Germline CDR1 reads MDHEN; CDR2 reads SYDVKM. In DNA form, the CDR3 reads TGTGCCAGCAGTTTATTCCGGACTAGCGGCCGCACAGATACGCAGTATTTT. This sequence encodes CASSLFRTSGRTDTQYF. Full variable domain (remainder filled in from reference TRBV28 and TRBJ2-3): DVKVTQSSRYLVKRTGEKVFLECVQDMDHENMFWYRQDPGLGLRLIYFSYDVKMKEKGDIPEGYSVSREKKERFSLILESASTNQTSMYLCASSLFRTSGRTDTQYFGPGTRLTVL.

The table lists this clone with a count of one. The CDR3 sequence: CASSPTRERGETQYF. Here the CDR3 DNA reads TGTGCCAGCTCACCGACCCGGGAGAGGGGAGAGACCCAGTACTTC. The chain joins TRBV18 to TRBJ2-5, with D perhaps TRBD2 (6 bases). V gave up 3 bases and J gave up 4 bases, with 15 bases separating them. The CDR3 is 15 amino acids. The V gene's germline CDR1 is KGHSH and CDR2 LQKENI. Looking up the rest from reference TRBV18 and TRBJ2-5 gives the full variable domain: NAGVMQNPRHLVRRRGQEARLRCSPMKGHSHVYWYRQLPEEGLKFMVYLQKENIIDESGMPKERFSAEFPKEGPSILRIQQVVRGDSAAYFCASSPTRERGETQYFGPGTRLLVL.

The chain joins TRBV3-1 (or the pseudogene TRBV3-2) to TRBJ2-5; D call uncertain. CDR1 and CDR2 from the germline V gene are LGHDT and YNNKEL (reference sequence). V was shortened by 1 base and J by 5 bases, with 17 bases between the two germline ends. The CDR3 extends over 16 amino acids. The CDR3 region has the DNA TGTGCCAGCAGCCAAGGCGGTTGGTCCGTTCGGGAGACCCAGTACTTC. This encodes CASSQGGWSVRETQYF.